Following are 31 T cell receptor beta chains from one sample sequenced in a study of blood T cell repertoires in COVID-19. The repertoire was sequenced with immunoSEQ multiplex PCR; TCRdb's copy has only in-frame clones and lacks some. Of some 320,000 clones listed, 90% are singletons. The sequenced sample consisted of PBMCs or T cells enriched from blood (not recorded which). The receptor source for this set is a man in his sixties who had recovered from COVID-19.

The chain combines TRBV6-5 with TRBJ1-2; tentative D call: TRBD1 (6 bases). Germline V lookup: CDR1 MNHEY, CDR2 SVGAGI. CDR3 size: 13 residues. The CDR3 DNA follows: TGTGGGGAGCAGGGGATACCTTATCTCGGCTACACCTTC. Protein: CGEQGIPYLGYTF.

The rearrangement joins TRBV3-1 (or the pseudogene TRBV3-2) to TRBJ2-1, with 8 bases lining up with TRBD2. CDR3 length equals 16 residues. Germline V gene lookup returns CDR1 LGHDT and CDR2 YNNKEL (reference sequence). Trimming at V came to 2 bases and at J to 1 base, leaving 4 bases not matched to a gene. The CDR3 is CASSQIAGRSYNEQFF. The DNA of the CDR3 is TGTGCCAGCAGCCAAATAGCGGGAAGGTCCTACAATGAGCAGTTCTTC.

The V call is TRBV9, the J call TRBJ1-4; TRBD1 is a possible D gene (5 bases). With 0 bases removed from V and 4 bases from J, the gap between germline ends came to 10 bases. The germline CDR1 and CDR2 sequences are SGDLS and YYNGEE. The CDR3 spans 15 residues. The CDR3 DNA follows: TGTGCCAGCAGCGTAGCTTCGGGGGGTAATGAAAAACTGTTTTTT. Protein: CASSVASGGNEKLFF.

The chain couples TRBV7-9 to TRBJ2-7; possibly TRBD1 for D (5 bases). The V and J ends lost 0 bases and 6 bases respectively, with 12 bases between them. The CDR3 spans 14 residues. Germline CDR1 reads SEHNR; CDR2 reads FQNEAQ (reference sequence). The CDR3 nucleotides read TGTGCCAGCAGCTTAGCGCAGGGTGTAAGCGAGCAGTACTTC. It is translated as CASSLAQGVSEQYF.

The rearrangement uses TRBV7-2 and TRBJ1-1; TRBD1 matches at 8 bases. V lost 5 bases, J lost 4 bases, and 9 bases stayed unmatched. CDR1 SGHTA and CDR2 FQGNSA come from the germline V gene. This CDR3 is 15 amino acids long. CDR3 residues: CASSNAGGASTEAFF. In DNA form, the CDR3 reads TGTGCCAGCAGCAACGCAGGGGGCGCTTCCACTGAAGCTTTCTTT.

V is TRBV6-5 and J is TRBJ1-5, with D tentatively TRBD1 (6 bases). Germline V gives CDR1 MNHEY, CDR2 SVGAGI. CDR3 size: 15 residues. The V end was cut by 4 bases, the J end by 3 bases, with 13 bases between. The CDR3, as DNA: TGTGCCAGCAGTTCCCGACAGGCCCACAATCAGCCCCAGCATTTT. This encodes CASSSRQAHNQPQHF.

The genes are TRBV2 and TRBJ1-5, with D uncertain. This CDR3 is 13 amino acids long. Germline V gene lookup returns CDR1 SNHLY and CDR2 FYNNEI. V was shortened by 3 bases and J by 5 bases, with 8 bases between the two germline ends. CDR3 bases: TGTGCCAGCAGTGAGGGCAGTTATCAGCCCCAGCATTTT. Translated, it gives CASSEGSYQPQHF. Variable domain in full (rest from reference TRBV2 and TRBJ1-5): EPEVTQTPSHQVTQMGQEVILRCVPISNHLYFYWYRQILGQKVEFLVSFYNNEISEKSEIFDDQFSVERPDGSNFTLKIRSTKLEDSAMYFCASSEGSYQPQHFGDGTRLSIL.

The V and J genes are TRBV7-8 and TRBJ1-6, with a tentative D call TRBD1 (5 bases). V was shortened by 4 bases and J by 5 bases, with 6 bases between the two germline ends. Germline CDR1 and CDR2: SGHVS and FQNEAQ. The length of the CDR3 is 13 residues. CDR3 DNA: TGTGCCAGCAGCTGGGGGGATAATTCACCCCTCCACTTT. This encodes CASSWGDNSPLHF.

The genes are TRBV12-3 or TRBV12-4 and TRBJ1-5; TRBD1 might be the D (6 bases). The ends were cut back, 6 bases at V and 8 bases at J, with 11 bases in the middle. The CDR3 is 12 residues long. The CDR3 region is CASREGVKPQHF. DNA of the CDR3: TGTGCCAGCAGAGAGGGGGTGAAGCCCCAGCATTTT.

V gene TRBV2 combines with J gene TRBJ1-2, with 8 bases that match TRBD1. Germline V CDR1 and CDR2: SNHLY, FYNNEI. The trim removed 7 bases at V and 8 bases at J, leaving 12 bases unmatched. This CDR3 has 14 amino acids. As DNA, the CDR3 is TGTGCCAGCATCTGGGTCGGACAGGGTGGCGGCTACACCTTC. Protein: CASIWVGQGGGYTF.

J is TRBJ2-7 and V is TRBV2; D might be TRBD2 (6 bases). V gave up 6 bases and J gave up 0 bases, with 12 bases separating them. CDR3 length: 14 amino acids. From germline, CDR1 is SNHLY and CDR2 FYNNEI. In nucleotides, the CDR3 is TGTGCCAGCAGCCGGGACTCTACCTCCTACGAGCAGTACTTC. Protein product: CASSRDSTSYEQYF.

This CDR3 is CASSFPRGGAYNEQFF. The CDR3 coding sequence is TGCGCCAGCAGCTTCCCAAGGGGGGGCGCGTACAATGAGCAGTTCTTC. The chain uses TRBV5-1 and TRBJ2-1; D is perhaps TRBD2 (7 bases). In germline, CDR1 is SGHRS, CDR2 YFSETQ. V lost 2 bases, J lost 4 bases, and 16 bases lay in between. CDR3 length: 16 amino acids.

The rearrangement uses TRBV5-4 and TRBJ1-1; a weak D match, TRBD1 (5 bases). Trimming stripped 2 bases from V and 0 bases from J, with 11 bases between. Germline assignment: CDR1 SGHNT and CDR2 YYREEE (reference sequence). The CDR3 runs 15 residues. The CDR3 loop is CASSLGAGMNTEAFF. CDR3 sequence (DNA): TGTGCCAGCAGCTTAGGGGCAGGGATGAACACTGAAGCTTTCTTT.

J is TRBJ1-6 and V is TRBV11-2; tentatively, D is TRBD1 (6 bases). Trimming shortened V by 5 bases and J by 6 bases, and 17 bases separated the two germline ends. CDR3 length equals 16 residues. Per the germline V gene, CDR1 is SGHAT and CDR2 is FQNNGV. CDR3 nucleotides: TGTGCCAGCAGCCCCCCAGTGGGCAGGGGTAATTCACCCCTCCACTTT. Translation: CASSPPVGRGNSPLHF.

The V and J genes are TRBV3-1 (or the pseudogene TRBV3-2) and TRBJ2-3, with no clear D. The germline gives CDR1 LGHDT, CDR2 YNNKEL (reference sequence). The CDR3 loop spans 15 amino acids. V lost 1 base and J lost 0, with 8 bases in between. CDR3 nucleotide sequence: TGTGCCAGCAGCCAAGGTGTTAGCAGCACAGATACGCAGTATTTT. It is translated as CASSQGVSSTDTQYF.

The V gene is TRBV9, the J gene TRBJ1-4; D ambiguous. CDR3 length: 13 residues. Deletions cut 5 bases from V and 7 bases from J, with 12 bases between. The germline CDR1 and CDR2 sequences are SGDLS and YYNGEE. CDR3 bases: TGTGCCAGCAGTCGTGGGGAGGCTGAAAAACTGTTTTTT. Its protein product is CASSRGEAEKLFF. The full variable domain, rest sourced from reference TRBV9 and TRBJ1-4, is DSGVTQTPKHLITATGQRVTLRCSPRSGDLSVYWYQQSLDQGLQFLIQYYNGEERAKGNILERFSAQQFPDLHSELNLSSLELGDSALYFCASSRGEAEKLFFGSGTQLSVL.

This chain connects TRBV19 to TRBJ1-2; possible D gene TRBD1, 6 bases. V lost 6 bases, J lost 2 bases, and 28 bases lay in between. The CDR3 is 19 residues long. Germline CDR1 and CDR2: LNHDA and SQIVND (reference sequence). The CDR3 nucleotides read TGTGCCAGTAGGCTTTCTCATATTCCCTCCGGGACAACCAACTATGGCTACACCTTC. Translated, it gives CASRLSHIPSGTTNYGYTF.

The rearrangement uses TRBV9 and TRBJ1-3; D possibly corresponds to TRBD1 (5 bases). Germline CDR1 and CDR2: SGDLS and YYNGEE. The CDR3 runs to 15 residues. The V end lost 4 bases, the J end lost 0 bases, and 11 bases lay between the germline ends. For the CDR3, the DNA is TGTGCCAGCAGCTCGCGGGGGAGCTCTGGAAACACCATATATTTT. Translated, it gives CASSSRGSSGNTIYF. Variable domain in full (rest from reference TRBV9 and TRBJ1-3): DSGVTQTPKHLITATGQRVTLRCSPRSGDLSVYWYQQSLDQGLQFLIQYYNGEERAKGNILERFSAQQFPDLHSELNLSSLELGDSALYFCASSSRGSSGNTIYFGEGSWLTVV.

The gene calls are TRBV15 and TRBJ2-5, with D perhaps matching TRBD1 (6 bases). The V gene lost 4 bases and the J gene lost 5 bases, with 14 bases spanning the gap. CDR1 LNHNV and CDR2 YYDKDF come from the germline V gene (reference sequence). The CDR3 is 14 residues long. The CDR3 bases are TGTGCCACCAGCACCAGGGGCGGAGGCGAGACCCAGTACTTC. This sequence encodes CATSTRGGGETQYF.

This chain uses TRBV18 with TRBJ2-2; perhaps TRBD2 as D (6 bases). The CDR3 is 15 residues long. Germline V gene sequence: CDR1 KGHSH, CDR2 LQKENI. The germline V and J ends were trimmed by 8 bases and 3 bases, with 16 bases remaining between them. The CDR3 DNA reads as TGTGCCAGCCCCGGGAGAAGGGGACACACCGGGGAGCTGTTTTTT. As protein: CASPGRRGHTGELFF.

The rearrangement uses TRBV7-2 and TRBJ2-1; D is ambiguous. V shed 1 base and J shed 7 bases, with 11 bases lying between them. Germline V gene data show CDR1 as SGHTA and CDR2 as FQGNSA. The CDR3 covers 14 residues. The CDR3 sequence is CASSLEAETNEQFF. CDR3 DNA: TGTGCCAGCAGCTTAGAGGCGGAAACGAATGAGCAGTTCTTC.

J is TRBJ2-1 and V is TRBV7-8, with D perhaps matching TRBD2 (6 bases). V was pared by 3 bases and J by 6 bases, with 12 bases between. This CDR3 has 14 residues. CDR1 and CDR2 (germline): SGHVS, FQNEAQ. This chain's CDR3 is CASSFLTGGNEQFF. CDR3 sequence (DNA): TGTGCCAGCAGCTTTCTTACCGGGGGCAATGAGCAGTTCTTC.

This chain uses TRBV19 with TRBJ1-4, with a possible D match to TRBD1 (6 bases). With 5 bases removed from V and 7 bases from J, the gap between germline ends came to 17 bases. The CDR3 extends over 15 amino acids. CDR1 and CDR2 (germline): LNHDA, SQIVND (reference sequence). CDR3 residues: CASSPPGLGAEKLFF. As DNA, the CDR3 is TGTGCCAGTAGTCCCCCCGGGTTGGGGGCTGAAAAACTGTTTTTT. Drawing the rest from reference TRBV19 and TRBJ1-4, the complete variable domain is DGGITQSPKYLFRKEGQNVTLSCEQNLNHDAMYWYRQDPGQGLRLIYYSQIVNDFQKGDIAEGYSVSREKKESFPLTVTSAQKNPTAFYLCASSPPGLGAEKLFFGSGTQLSVL.

The chain joins TRBV30 to TRBJ1-3, with TRBD1 as a possible D gene (6 bases). The CDR3 sequence is 16 residues long. Germline values: CDR1 GTSNPN, CDR2 SVGIG (reference sequence). Between the trimmed V and J ends, which lost 2 bases and 4 bases, there was a span of 18 bases. The CDR3 region has the DNA TGTGCCTGGAGTAGCGGGGGCGCCCTGCGCGGAAACACCATATATTTT. Protein product: CAWSSGGALRGNTIYF.

This chain uses TRBV28 with TRBJ1-2; D unclear. Germline V CDR1 and CDR2: MDHEN, SYDVKM. The CDR3 has 19 residues. V was clipped by 3 bases and J by 0 bases, with 23 bases between them. Here the CDR3 DNA reads TGTGCCAGCAGTTTTCGGGAGGGCTTTACAGCTCCTTCTAACTATGGCTACACCTTC. Amino acid sequence: CASSFREGFTAPSNYGYTF.

This CDR3 is CASSLGEAGGEQYF. The CDR3 region has the DNA TGCGCCAGCAGCTTAGGAGAGGCAGGGGGCGAGCAGTACTTC. The rearrangement joins TRBV5-1 to TRBJ2-7, with 7 bases aligning to TRBD1. The CDR3 is 14 amino acids. The J segment lost 6 bases and the V segment lost 2 bases, leaving 8 bases of the junction unmatched. CDR1 SGHRS and CDR2 YFSETQ come from the germline V gene.

This clone has more than one count but fewer than ten. The chain recombines TRBV5-8 with TRBJ2-2, with TRBD2 matching 8 bases. Unmatched junction bases numbered 6, after V lost 3 bases and J lost 5 bases. CDR1 is SGHTS and CDR2 is YDEGEE in the germline V gene. This CDR3 spans 15 amino acids. Here the CDR3 DNA reads TGTGCCAGCAGCTCCGGACTAGCTCCAACCGGGGAGCTGTTTTTT. Translated: CASSSGLAPTGELFF.

V usage is TRBV19 and J usage is TRBJ2-1; TRBD2 matches 10 bases. Germline V CDR1 and CDR2: LNHDA, SQIVND (reference sequence). J lost 2 bases, V lost 3 bases, and 7 bases had no gene match. The length of the CDR3 is 17 residues. The CDR3 nucleotides are TGTGCCAGTAGTATCCACCCTAGCGGGAGTGCCTACAATGAGCAGTTCTTC. It translates to CASSIHPSGSAYNEQFF.

This clone was seen a few times. This chain joins TRBV7-9 and TRBJ2-3, with 15 bases matching TRBD2. This CDR3 is built from 17 residues. Germline CDR1 and CDR2: SEHNR and FQNEAQ (reference sequence). Germline trimming cut 5 bases from V and 3 bases from J; bases unmatched to any gene: 6. CDR3 in amino acids: CASSRRTSGRGTDTQYF. CDR3 nucleotides: TGTGCCAGCAGCAGACGGACTAGCGGGAGGGGAACAGATACGCAGTATTTT. Based on the CDR3 plus reference TRBV7-9 and TRBJ2-3, the full variable domain is DTGVSQNPRHKITKRGQNVTFRCDPISEHNRLYWYRQTLGQGPEFLTYFQNEAQLEKSRLLSDRFSAERPKGSFSTLEIQRTEQGDSAMYLCASSRRTSGRGTDTQYFGPGTRLTVL.

The gene calls are TRBV5-4 and TRBJ2-5, with 7 bases matching TRBD2. V was clipped by 4 bases and J by 3 bases; unmatched bases: 6. This CDR3 has 14 amino acids. Germline CDR1 is SGHNT and CDR2 is YYREEE (reference sequence). The CDR3: CASSLRLAKETQYF. CDR3 coding DNA: TGTGCCAGCAGCCTCAGACTAGCTAAAGAGACCCAGTACTTC.

The chain combines TRBV28 with TRBJ1-5; 8 nucleotides line up with TRBD1. Germline V gene sequence: CDR1 MDHEN, CDR2 SYDVKM. With 5 bases clipped from V and 4 bases from J, the junction kept 10 bases outside the gene matches. The CDR3 runs 16 residues. The CDR3 DNA is TGTGCCAGCAGTCCCCTCGGGACAGGTAAAAATCAGCCCCAGCATTTT. Amino acids: CASSPLGTGKNQPQHF.